The 10 T cell receptor beta chains given below trace back to one sample, sequenced in a study of shared clonotypes between healthy human individuals. Libraries were prepared by immunoSEQ multiplex PCR; TCRdb keeps only in-frame clonotypes and omits some of them. The profile covers about half a million clones, with less than 85% appearing a single time and around 13% taken by the ten largest. Source material: PBMCs. These receptors were obtained from a woman aged 40 to 50 in good health. Some clones in this sample may be carry-over from other donors' samples.

This clone was found once. V is TRBV7-9 and J is TRBJ2-3, with 10 bases matching TRBD2. V was clipped by 6 bases and J by 2 bases; unmatched bases: 5. From germline, CDR1 is SEHNR and CDR2 FQNEAQ (reference sequence). The CDR3 consists of 15 residues. In nucleotides, the CDR3 is TGTGCCAGCAGTTCCGGGACTAGCGTCACAGATACGCAGTATTTT. It is translated as CASSSGTSVTDTQYF.

This clone showed up many times. The chain employs TRBV10-3 and TRBJ2-3, with 7 bases matching TRBD2. Per germline, CDR1 ENHRY and CDR2 SYGVKD. This CDR3 is built from 15 residues. Trimming at V came to 6 bases and at J to 1 base, leaving 7 bases not matched to a gene. This CDR3 is CAIRETSLGTDTQYF. DNA for the CDR3: TGTGCCATCAGAGAGACTAGCCTTGGCACAGATACGCAGTATTTT.

Here the CDR3 reads CASSARGRETQYF. The DNA for the CDR3 is TGTGCCAGCAGCGCCAGGGGGCGGGAGACCCAGTACTTC. The genes are TRBV5-4 and TRBJ2-5, with 8 nucleotides matching TRBD1. Germline loops: CDR1 SGHNT, CDR2 YYREEE (reference sequence). The V and J ends lost 4 bases and 5 bases, in that order; junction bases with no gene match: 4. The length of the CDR3 is 13 residues.

The V gene is TRBV11-2, the J gene TRBJ2-1; 10 bases are a match to TRBD1. The V gene end was trimmed by 4 bases and the J gene end by 9 bases; junction bases not matched to a gene: 9. Germline assignment: CDR1 SGHAT and CDR2 FQNNGV. The CDR3 spans 15 residues. DNA of the CDR3: TGTGCCAGCAGCTCTCGCGGGACAGGGGTTGGTGAGCAGTTCTTC. Its protein product is CASSSRGTGVGEQFF.

V is TRBV28 and J is TRBJ2-7, with 7 positions matching TRBD1. The CDR3 spans 13 residues. Germline assignment: CDR1 MDHEN and CDR2 SYDVKM. V lost 9 bases, J lost 2 bases, and 7 bases stayed unmatched. The CDR3 DNA reads as TGTGCCAGTTCACAGGGGACCCCCTACGAGCAGTACTTC. Protein sequence: CASSQGTPYEQYF.

As regards this clone: This CDR3 is also generated by other DNA sequences in the sample. The chain couples TRBV28 to TRBJ1-2; D is undetermined. This CDR3 has 13 residues. The germline CDR1 and CDR2 sequences are MDHEN and SYDVKM. V was trimmed by 3 bases and J by 2 bases, leaving 7 bases between them. CDR3 loop: CASSLIGNYGYTF. The CDR3 DNA sequence: TGTGCCAGCAGTTTGATCGGGAACTATGGCTACACCTTC.

This clone was found a few times. J is TRBJ1-1 and V is TRBV2, with 7 bases that match TRBD1. This CDR3 comprises 13 residues. The germline V gene has CDR1 SNHLY and CDR2 FYNNEI. V lost 7 bases, J lost 5 bases, and 7 bases stayed unmatched. CDR3 nucleotide sequence: TGTGCCAGCATAAGACAGGGATATACTGAAGCTTTCTTT. Translating it yields CASIRQGYTEAFF.

This chain uses TRBV5-1 with TRBJ1-3; D unclear. The CDR3 extends over 15 amino acids. Per germline, CDR1 SGHRS and CDR2 YFSETQ. The V gene lost 5 bases and the J gene lost 0 bases, with 12 bases spanning the gap. CDR3 in DNA: TGCGCCAGCAGACCCGCTACCTCCTCTGGAAACACCATATATTTT. This gives the protein CASRPATSSGNTIYF.

The J gene is TRBJ2-5, the V gene TRBV5-1; D uncertain. The germline V gene encodes CDR1 SGHRS and CDR2 YFSETQ. There are 15 residues in the CDR3. The V gene lost 3 bases and the J gene lost 2 bases, with 14 bases spanning the gap. The CDR3 loop reads CASSSDGRAQETQYF. The CDR3 DNA sequence: TGCGCCAGCAGCTCCGATGGCCGGGCTCAAGAGACCCAGTACTTC.

V is TRBV29-1 and J is TRBJ2-3; D ambiguous. The CDR3 totals 13 residues. CDR1 and CDR2 (germline): SQVTM, ANQGSEA. Trimming shortened V by 1 base and J by 5 bases, and 10 bases separated the two germline ends. Written as DNA, the CDR3 is TGCAGCGTTGAAGGGGTGGTGGAAGATACGCAGTATTTT. Amino acid sequence: CSVEGVVEDTQYF.